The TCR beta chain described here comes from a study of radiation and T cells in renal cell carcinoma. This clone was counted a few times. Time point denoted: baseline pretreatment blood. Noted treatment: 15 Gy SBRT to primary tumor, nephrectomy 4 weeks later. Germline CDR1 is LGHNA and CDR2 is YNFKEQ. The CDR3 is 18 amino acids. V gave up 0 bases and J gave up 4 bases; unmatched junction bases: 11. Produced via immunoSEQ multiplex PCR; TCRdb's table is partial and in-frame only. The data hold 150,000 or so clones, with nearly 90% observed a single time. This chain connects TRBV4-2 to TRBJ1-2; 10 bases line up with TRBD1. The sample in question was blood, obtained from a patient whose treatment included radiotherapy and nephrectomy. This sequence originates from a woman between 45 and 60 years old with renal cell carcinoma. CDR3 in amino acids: CASSQEFRDRGRGYGYTF. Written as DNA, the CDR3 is TGTGCCAGCAGCCAAGAATTTAGGGACAGGGGCCGGGGCTATGGCTACACCTTC.